The next 15 T cell receptor beta chains were all read from a single sample in a study of CD8+CD57+ T cells in acquired aplastic anemia. TCR beta VDJ and CDR3 profiles were obtained from a genomic DNA template. Using its own MiXCR run on the reads, TCRdb lists one record per CDR3 protein. The profile covers about 190,000 distinct CDR3 sequences, with less than 70% appearing a single time and more than 15% taken by the ten largest. The sample comprised sorted CD4+, CD8+, or CD8+CD57+ T cells (not recorded which) from PBMCs. The receptors here all came from a human donor in good health, serving as a control.

The V and J genes are TRBV19 and TRBJ2-6; D is possibly TRBD2 (7 bases). Deletions cut 5 bases from V and 2 bases from J, with 13 bases between. Germline V gene lookup returns CDR1 LNHDA and CDR2 SQIVND (reference sequence). This CDR3 has 16 amino acids. The CDR3 reads CASSHSGGAGANVLTF. The CDR3 bases are TGTGCCAGTAGTCATTCGGGGGGCGCTGGGGCCAACGTCCTGACTTTC. The variable domain in full, completed from reference TRBV19 and TRBJ2-6, reads DGGITQSPKYLFRKEGQNVTLSCEQNLNHDAMYWYRQDPGQGLRLIYYSQIVNDFQKGDIAEGYSVSREKKESFPLTVTSAQKNPTAFYLCASSHSGGAGANVLTFGAGSRLTVL.

This clonotype occurred once. This rearrangement joins TRBV7-9 to TRBJ1-1; no firm D call. This CDR3 has 12 residues. Germline V gene lookup returns CDR1 SEHNR and CDR2 FQNEAQ (reference sequence). The V gene lost 2 bases and the J gene lost 5 bases, with 6 bases spanning the gap. The CDR3 protein is CASSLPFTEAFF. The CDR3 coding sequence is TGTGCCAGCAGCTTACCCTTTACTGAAGCTTTCTTT.

V gene TRBV29-1 combines with J gene TRBJ1-2; weak D call: TRBD1 (5 bases). Trimming took off 7 bases at V and 6 bases at J, with 18 bases between the two ends. CDR3 length: 13 residues. CDR1 SQVTM and CDR2 ANQGSEA come from the germline V gene. The CDR3 bases are TGCAGCGGAGGGGATTGGGGCACCGATGGCTACACCTTC. This gives the protein CSGGDWGTDGYTF.

The rearrangement uses TRBV7-2 and TRBJ2-2; no clear D gene. Germline loops: CDR1 SGHTA, CDR2 FQGNSA. V shed 2 bases and J shed 6 bases, with 13 bases lying between them. The CDR3 length is 15 residues. The chain's CDR3 is CASSLFSGGAGELFF. CDR3 DNA: TGTGCCAGCAGCTTATTTTCGGGTGGTGCCGGGGAGCTGTTTTTT.

In this sample, this clonotype turned up many times. The V gene is TRBV12-3 or TRBV12-4, the J gene TRBJ1-2; D gene uncertain. The CDR3 length is 13 residues. Trimming stripped 8 bases from V and 6 bases from J, with 16 bases between. The CDR3 spells CASGTTEPNGYTF. For the CDR3, the DNA is TGTGCCAGCGGAACGACCGAGCCGAATGGCTACACCTTC.

The rearrangement links TRBV7-9 to TRBJ1-2; 7 bases match TRBD1. The CDR3 has 15 amino acids. V dropped 5 bases and J dropped 8; count of bases not matched to a gene: 14. The germline gives CDR1 SEHNR, CDR2 FQNEAQ (reference sequence). As DNA, the CDR3 is TGTGCCAGCAGCCGTCGTCACAGGGGAACAGACGGCTACACCTTC. The encoded protein is CASSRRHRGTDGYTF.

The chain carries TRBV20-1 and TRBJ2-1, with TRBD2 identical over 10 bases. The V segment lost 1 base and the J segment 9 bases; nucleotides outside the gene matches: 6. The CDR3 has 14 amino acids. Germline lookup yields CDR1 DFQATT and CDR2 SNEGSKA (reference sequence). CDR3 amino acids: CSARGLAGAPEQFF. As DNA, the CDR3 is TGCAGTGCTAGAGGCCTAGCGGGGGCACCTGAGCAGTTCTTC.

This clonotype came up once. The V gene is TRBV20-1, the J gene TRBJ2-7, with D hard to call. Per the germline V gene, CDR1 is DFQATT and CDR2 is SNEGSKA (reference sequence). The CDR3 loop spans 15 amino acids. Trimming removed 0 bases from V and 0 bases from J, with 12 bases in between. The CDR3 loop is CSARDYQENSYEQYF. The DNA of the CDR3 is TGCAGTGCTAGAGATTACCAGGAAAACTCCTACGAGCAGTACTTC.

The rearrangement joins TRBV5-1 to TRBJ2-7; D gene unclear. Germline V gene data show CDR1 as SGHRS and CDR2 as YFSETQ. This CDR3 has 13 amino acids. The germline V and J ends were trimmed by 5 bases and 2 bases, with 11 bases remaining between them. The CDR3 coding sequence is TGCGCCAGCAGTCCAGAGGCCCCCTACGAGCAGTACTTC. Protein sequence: CASSPEAPYEQYF.

The sample holds many counts of this clonotype. This chain connects TRBV4-3 to TRBJ1-2, with D maybe TRBD1 (5 bases). Between the trimmed V and J ends, which lost 0 bases and 4 bases, there was a span of 15 bases. Germline V gives CDR1 LGHNA, CDR2 YSLEER. The length of the CDR3 is 16 residues. CDR3 DNA sequence: TGCGCCAGCAGCCAAGACGGGGCAGGGAGCGGCTATGGCTACACCTTC. It yields the protein CASSQDGAGSGYGYTF.

V is TRBV9 and J is TRBJ1-3; unclear D gene. This CDR3 is 13 amino acids long. Germline V gene sequence: CDR1 SGDLS, CDR2 YYNGEE. Trimming left V 1 base short and J 2 bases short, with 4 bases between. The CDR3 loop is CASSVLAGNTIYF. The CDR3 region has the DNA TGTGCCAGCAGCGTACTCGCTGGAAACACCATATATTTT. The full variable domain, its missing parts supplied by reference TRBV9 and TRBJ1-3, is DSGVTQTPKHLITATGQRVTLRCSPRSGDLSVYWYQQSLDQGLQFLIQYYNGEERAKGNILERFSAQQFPDLHSELNLSSLELGDSALYFCASSVLAGNTIYFGEGSWLTVV.

This clonotype was observed a single time. The chain recombines TRBV20-1 with TRBJ1-1; no clear D. V lost 3 bases, J lost 1 base, and 6 bases lay in between. CDR1 and CDR2 from the germline V gene are DFQATT and SNEGSKA (reference sequence). CDR3 length: 12 residues. The CDR3 DNA reads as TGCAGTGCTAGTGGGCAGAACACTGAAGCTTTCTTT. This gives the protein CSASGQNTEAFF.

The chain couples TRBV7-9 to TRBJ2-5; weak D call: TRBD1 (6 bases). The CDR3 extends over 13 amino acids. With 5 bases removed from V and 2 bases from J, the gap between germline ends came to 9 bases. Germline CDR1 and CDR2: SEHNR and FQNEAQ (reference sequence). DNA of the CDR3: TGTGCCAGCAGCCAAGGACAGCAAGAGACCCAGTACTTC. It codes for CASSQGQQETQYF. Based on the CDR3 plus reference TRBV7-9 and TRBJ2-5, the full variable domain is DTGVSQNPRHKITKRGQNVTFRCDPISEHNRLYWYRQTLGQGPEFLTYFQNEAQLEKSRLLSDRFSAERPKGSFSTLEIQRTEQGDSAMYLCASSQGQQETQYFGPGTRLLVL.

Ten or more counts support this clonotype. The chain has TRBV7-9 and TRBJ1-1; no definite D call. The CDR3 has 12 amino acids. Trimming took off 4 bases at V and 8 bases at J, with 11 bases between the two ends. Per the germline V gene, CDR1 is SEHNR and CDR2 is FQNEAQ (reference sequence). CDR3 in amino acids: CASSSIIPEAFF. The CDR3 DNA sequence: TGTGCCAGCAGCTCCATTATCCCCGAAGCTTTCTTT.

This chain uses TRBV19 with TRBJ1-1; 8 bases align to TRBD1. From germline, CDR1 is LNHDA and CDR2 SQIVND (reference sequence). The CDR3 totals 15 residues. J gave up 6 bases and V 3 bases, and 9 bases lay outside the gene matches. The CDR3 here is CASSIEGQGFPEAFF. CDR3 in DNA: TGTGCCAGTAGTATCGAAGGACAGGGTTTCCCTGAAGCTTTCTTT.